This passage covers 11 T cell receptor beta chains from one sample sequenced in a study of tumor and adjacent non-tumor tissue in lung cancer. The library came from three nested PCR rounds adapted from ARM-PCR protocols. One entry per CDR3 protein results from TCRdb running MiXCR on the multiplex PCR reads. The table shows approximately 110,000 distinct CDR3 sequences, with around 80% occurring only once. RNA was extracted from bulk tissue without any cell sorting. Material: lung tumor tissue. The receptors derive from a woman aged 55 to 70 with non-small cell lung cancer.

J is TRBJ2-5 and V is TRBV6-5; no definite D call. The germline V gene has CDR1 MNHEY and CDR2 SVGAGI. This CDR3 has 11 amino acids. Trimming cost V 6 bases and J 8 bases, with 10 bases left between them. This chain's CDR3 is CASRFRETQYF. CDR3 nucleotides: TGTGCCAGCAGATTTAGGGAAACCCAGTACTTC.

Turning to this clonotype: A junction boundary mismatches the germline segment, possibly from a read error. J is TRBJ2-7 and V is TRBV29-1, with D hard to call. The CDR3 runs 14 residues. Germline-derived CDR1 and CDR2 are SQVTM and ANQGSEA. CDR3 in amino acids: CGVEREQNSYEQYF. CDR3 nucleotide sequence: TGCGGCGTTGAAAGGGAACAGAACTCCTACGAGCAGTACTTC.

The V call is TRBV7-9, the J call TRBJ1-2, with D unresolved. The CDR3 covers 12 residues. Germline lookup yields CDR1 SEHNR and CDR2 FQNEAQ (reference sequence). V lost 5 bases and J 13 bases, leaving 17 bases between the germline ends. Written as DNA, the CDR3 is TGTGCCAGCAGCCCTGACATCTCAAATCCCACCTTC. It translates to CASSPDISNPTF.

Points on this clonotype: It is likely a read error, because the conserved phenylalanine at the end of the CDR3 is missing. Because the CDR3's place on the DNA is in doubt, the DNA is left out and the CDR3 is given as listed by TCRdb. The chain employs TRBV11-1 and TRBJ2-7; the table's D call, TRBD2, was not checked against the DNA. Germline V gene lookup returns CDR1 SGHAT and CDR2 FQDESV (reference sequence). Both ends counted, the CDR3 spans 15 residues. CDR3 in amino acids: CASSLTSGRAREQYI.

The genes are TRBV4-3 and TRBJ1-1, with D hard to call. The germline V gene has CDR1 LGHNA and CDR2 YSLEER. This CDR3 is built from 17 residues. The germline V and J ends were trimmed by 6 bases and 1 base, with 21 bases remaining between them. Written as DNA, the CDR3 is TGCGCCAGCAGTCGCGGGTGGGGTCTCGAACCGAACACTGAAGCTTTCTTT. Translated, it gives CASSRGWGLEPNTEAFF.

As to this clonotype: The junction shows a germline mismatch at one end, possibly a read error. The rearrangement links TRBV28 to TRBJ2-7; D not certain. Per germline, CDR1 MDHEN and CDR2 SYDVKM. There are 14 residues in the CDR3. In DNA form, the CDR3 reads TGTGACAGCAGTCGGATAGGGCTCTCTTACAAGCAGTACTTC. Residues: CDSSRIGLSYKQYF.

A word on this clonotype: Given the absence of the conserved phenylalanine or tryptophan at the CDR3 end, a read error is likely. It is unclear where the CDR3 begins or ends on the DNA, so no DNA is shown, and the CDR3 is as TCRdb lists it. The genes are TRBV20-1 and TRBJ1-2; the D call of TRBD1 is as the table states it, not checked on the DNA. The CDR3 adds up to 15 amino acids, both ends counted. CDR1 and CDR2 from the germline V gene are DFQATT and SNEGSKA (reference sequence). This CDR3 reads CSASSDRGRSYSCTV.

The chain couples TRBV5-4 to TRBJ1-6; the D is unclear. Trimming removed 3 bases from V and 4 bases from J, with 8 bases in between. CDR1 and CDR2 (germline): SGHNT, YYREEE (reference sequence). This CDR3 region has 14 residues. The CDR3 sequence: CASSYYGYNSPLHF. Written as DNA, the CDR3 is TGTGCCAGCAGCTACTACGGGTATAATTCACCCCTCCACTTT.

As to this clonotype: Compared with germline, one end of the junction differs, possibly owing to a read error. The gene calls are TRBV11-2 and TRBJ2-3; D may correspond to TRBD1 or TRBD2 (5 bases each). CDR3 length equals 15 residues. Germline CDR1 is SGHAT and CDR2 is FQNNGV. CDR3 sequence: CASSATGTATYTQYF. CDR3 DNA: TGTGCCAGCAGCGCCACCGGGACGGCCACTTATACGCAATATTTT.

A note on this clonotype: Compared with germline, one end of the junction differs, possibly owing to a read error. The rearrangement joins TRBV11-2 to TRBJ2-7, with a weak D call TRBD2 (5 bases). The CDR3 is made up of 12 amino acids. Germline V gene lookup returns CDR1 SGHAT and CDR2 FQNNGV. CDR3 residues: CDSSLSSGEHYF. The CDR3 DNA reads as TGTGACAGCAGCTTATCGTCCGGGGAGCATTACTTC.

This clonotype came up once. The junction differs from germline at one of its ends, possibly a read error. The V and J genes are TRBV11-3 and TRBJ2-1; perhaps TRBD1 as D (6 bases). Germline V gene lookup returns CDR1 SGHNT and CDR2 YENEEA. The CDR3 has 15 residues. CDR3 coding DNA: TGTACCAGCAGCTTAACGGCAGGGGTTTACAATGAGCAGTTCTTC. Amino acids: CTSSLTAGVYNEQFF.